Listed below are T cell receptor beta chains from one sample, sequenced in a study of CD8 T cells in Susac syndrome. TCRdb independently ran MiXCR on the immunoSEQ multiplex PCR reads; one entry per CDR3 protein. The data show 150,000 to 200,000 distinct CDR3 sequences, about 91% seen once. Sequenced: CD4+ T cells from PBMCs. The receptor set was obtained from a human donor with Susac syndrome. The CDR3 runs from the conserved cysteine through the conserved F or W.

v_gene	j_gene	CDR3aa
TRBV19	TRBJ2-2	CASIPPGQGAGGELFF
TRBV6-1	TRBJ2-7	CASFTRDGTYEQYF
TRBV19	TRBJ2-5	CASSRQGQETQYF
TRBV7-9	TRBJ2-5	CASSLGSAGVEQETQYF
TRBV6-1	TRBJ2-7	CASQVGEGTRSPAYEQYF
TRBV7-8	TRBJ2-7	CASSLDLAGGREQYF
TRBV20-1	TRBJ1-4	CSARDPRSGGEKLFF
TRBV9	TRBJ2-1	CASSEGGAMNEQFF
TRBV20-1	TRBJ1-2	CSATANYYGYTF
TRBV19	TRBJ1-2	CASSIEDKGNYGYTF
TRBV7-6	TRBJ2-5	CASSLAGGDDQETQYF
TRBV7-9	TRBJ2-1	CASSLEASGADREQFF
TRBV5-1	TRBJ2-3	CASSLSSGGATDTQYF
TRBV12-3/TRBV12-4	TRBJ1-2	CASSFENRGYTF
TRBV28	TRBJ1-1	CASSLSTLNTEAFF
TRBV5-6	TRBJ2-7	CASSPPAGQGNEQYF